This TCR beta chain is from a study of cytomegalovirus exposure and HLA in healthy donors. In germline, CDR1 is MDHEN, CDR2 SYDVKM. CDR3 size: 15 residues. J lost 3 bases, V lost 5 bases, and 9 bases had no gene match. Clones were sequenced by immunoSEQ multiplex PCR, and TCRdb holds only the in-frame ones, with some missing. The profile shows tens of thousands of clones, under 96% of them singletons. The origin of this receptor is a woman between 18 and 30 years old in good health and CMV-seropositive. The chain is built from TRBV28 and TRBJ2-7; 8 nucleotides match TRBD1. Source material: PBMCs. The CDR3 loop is CASSPRTGTDYEQYF. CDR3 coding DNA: TGTGCCAGCAGTCCCAGGACAGGGACCGACTACGAGCAGTACTTC.